Sequencing of this T cell receptor beta chain was carried out in a study of T cell responses to AZD1222 COVID-19 vaccine. Study-wide findings and caveats: The study sampled repertoires only after the peak T cell response. Elevations in Spike-specific TCR breadth and depth followed administration of two AZD1222 doses. Donors in the cohort were predominantly white British and more often female, and clonal diversity was possibly underestimated.

Concerning this clone itself: Its antigen is as yet unknown.

The ends were cut back, 7 bases at V and 10 bases at J, with 16 bases in the middle. The CDR3 spans 13 residues. CDR1 is SNHLY, CDR2 FYNNEI, per germline. The protocol was immunoSEQ multiplex PCR, while the TCRdb copy is restricted to in-frame clones and leaves out a portion. The sample has 110,000 to 150,000 clones, around 90% seen once. The chain carries TRBV2 and TRBJ1-4, with D possibly TRBD1 on 6 matching bases. The specimen was peripheral blood, collected on day 0 of AZD1222 vaccination. The sequence came from an adult in good health. CDR3 DNA: TGTGCCAGCAATGGCCAGGGGAGAGGAAAACTGTTTTTT. It encodes CASNGQGRGKLFF.